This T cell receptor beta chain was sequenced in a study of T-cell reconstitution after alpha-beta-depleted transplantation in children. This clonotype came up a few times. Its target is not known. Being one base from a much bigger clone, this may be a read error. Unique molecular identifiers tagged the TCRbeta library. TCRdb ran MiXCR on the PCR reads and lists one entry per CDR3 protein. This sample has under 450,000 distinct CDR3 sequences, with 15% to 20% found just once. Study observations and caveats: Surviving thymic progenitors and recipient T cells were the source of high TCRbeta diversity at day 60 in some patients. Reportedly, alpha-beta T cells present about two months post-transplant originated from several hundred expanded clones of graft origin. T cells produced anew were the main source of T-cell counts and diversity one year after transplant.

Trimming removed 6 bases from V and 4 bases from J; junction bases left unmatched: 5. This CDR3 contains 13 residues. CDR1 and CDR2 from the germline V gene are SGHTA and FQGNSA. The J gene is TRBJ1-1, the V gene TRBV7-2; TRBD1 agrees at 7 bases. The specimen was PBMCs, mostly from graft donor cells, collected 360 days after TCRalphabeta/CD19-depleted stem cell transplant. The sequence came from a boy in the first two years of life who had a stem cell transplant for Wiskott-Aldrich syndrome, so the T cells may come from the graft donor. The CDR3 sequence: CASRLTGSTEAFF. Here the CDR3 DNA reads TGTGCCAGCAGGCTGACAGGGAGCACTGAAGCTTTCTTT.